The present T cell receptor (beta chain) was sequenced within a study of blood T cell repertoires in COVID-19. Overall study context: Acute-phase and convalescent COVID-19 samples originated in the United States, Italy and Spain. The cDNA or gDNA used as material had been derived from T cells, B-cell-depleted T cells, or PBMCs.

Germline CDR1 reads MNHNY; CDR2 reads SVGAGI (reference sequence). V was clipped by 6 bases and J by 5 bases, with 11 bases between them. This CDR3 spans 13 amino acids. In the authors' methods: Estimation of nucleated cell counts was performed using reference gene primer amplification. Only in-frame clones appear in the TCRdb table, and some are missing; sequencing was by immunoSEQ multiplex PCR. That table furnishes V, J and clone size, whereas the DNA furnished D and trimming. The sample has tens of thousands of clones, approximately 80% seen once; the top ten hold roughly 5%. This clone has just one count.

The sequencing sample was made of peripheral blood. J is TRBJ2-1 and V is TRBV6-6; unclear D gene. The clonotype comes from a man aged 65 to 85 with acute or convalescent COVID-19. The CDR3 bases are TGTGCCAGCAGGGCCCATACAAACAATGAGCAGTTCTTC. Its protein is CASRAHTNNEQFF.